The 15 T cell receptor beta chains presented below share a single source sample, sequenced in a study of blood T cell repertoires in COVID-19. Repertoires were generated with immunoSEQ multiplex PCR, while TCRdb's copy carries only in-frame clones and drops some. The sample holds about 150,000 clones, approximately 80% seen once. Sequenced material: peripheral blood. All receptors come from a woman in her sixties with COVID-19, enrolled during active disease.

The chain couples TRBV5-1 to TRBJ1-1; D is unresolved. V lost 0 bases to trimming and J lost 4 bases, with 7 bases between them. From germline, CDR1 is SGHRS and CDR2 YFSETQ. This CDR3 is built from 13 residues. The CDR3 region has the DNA TGCGCCAGCAGCTTGGATAGCCTCACTGAAGCTTTCTTT. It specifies CASSLDSLTEAFF.

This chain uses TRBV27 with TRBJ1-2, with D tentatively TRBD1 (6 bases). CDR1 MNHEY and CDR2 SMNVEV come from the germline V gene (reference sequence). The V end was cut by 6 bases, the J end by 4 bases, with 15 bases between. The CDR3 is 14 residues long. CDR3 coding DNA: TGTGCCAGCAGCCCCGGGGGGGGCCCCTATGGCTACACCTTC. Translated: CASSPGGGPYGYTF.

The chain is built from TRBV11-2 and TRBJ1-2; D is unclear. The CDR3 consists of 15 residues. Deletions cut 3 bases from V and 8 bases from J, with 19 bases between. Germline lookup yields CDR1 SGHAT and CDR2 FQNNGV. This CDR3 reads CASSFRRGDIGGYTF. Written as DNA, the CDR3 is TGTGCCAGCAGCTTTCGTCGCGGAGATATCGGAGGCTACACCTTC.

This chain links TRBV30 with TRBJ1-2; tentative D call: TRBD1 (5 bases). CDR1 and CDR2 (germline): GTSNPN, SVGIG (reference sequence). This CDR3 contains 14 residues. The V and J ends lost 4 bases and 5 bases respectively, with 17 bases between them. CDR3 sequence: CAWTGGARGYGYTF. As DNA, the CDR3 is TGTGCCTGGACCGGCGGAGCCCGGGGGTATGGCTACACCTTC. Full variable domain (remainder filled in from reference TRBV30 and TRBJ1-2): SQTIHQWPATLVQPVGSPLSLECTVEGTSNPNLYWYRQAAGRGLQLLFYSVGIGQISSEVPQNLSASRPQDRQFILSSKKLLLSDSGFYLCAWTGGARGYGYTFGSGTRLTVV.

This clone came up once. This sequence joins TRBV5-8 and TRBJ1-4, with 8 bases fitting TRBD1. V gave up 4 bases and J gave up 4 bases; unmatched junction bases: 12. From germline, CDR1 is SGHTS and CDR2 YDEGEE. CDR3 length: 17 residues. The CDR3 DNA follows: TGTGCCAGCAGCGTCGGACAGGGACCCACCTATAATGAAAAACTGTTTTTT. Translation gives CASSVGQGPTYNEKLFF.

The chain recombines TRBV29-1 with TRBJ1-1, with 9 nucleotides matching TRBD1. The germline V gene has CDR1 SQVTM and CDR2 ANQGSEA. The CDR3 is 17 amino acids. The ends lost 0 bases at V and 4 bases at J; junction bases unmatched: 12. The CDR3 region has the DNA TGCAGCGTTGAAGATCTAGACAGGGGGTTTGAAGGCACTGAAGCTTTCTTT. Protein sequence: CSVEDLDRGFEGTEAFF. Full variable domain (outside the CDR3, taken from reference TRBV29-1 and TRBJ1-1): SAVISQKPSRDICQRGTSLTIQCQVDSQVTMMFWYRQQPGQSLTLIATANQGSEATYESGFVIDKFPISRPNLTFSTLTVSNMSPEDSSIYLCSVEDLDRGFEGTEAFFGQGTRLTVV.

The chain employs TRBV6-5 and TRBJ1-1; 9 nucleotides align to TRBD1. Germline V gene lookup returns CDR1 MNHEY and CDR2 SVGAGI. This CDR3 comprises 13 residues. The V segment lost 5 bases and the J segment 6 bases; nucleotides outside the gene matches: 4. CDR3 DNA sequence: TGTGCCAGCAGTAACAGGGGGCCGGCTGAAGCTTTCTTT. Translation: CASSNRGPAEAFF.

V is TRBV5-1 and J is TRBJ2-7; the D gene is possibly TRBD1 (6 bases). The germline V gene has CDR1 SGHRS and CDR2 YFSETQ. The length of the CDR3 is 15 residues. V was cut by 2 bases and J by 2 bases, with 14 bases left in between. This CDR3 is CASSLGTSLAYEQYF. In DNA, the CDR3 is TGCGCCAGCAGCTTAGGGACAAGTTTGGCCTACGAGCAGTACTTC. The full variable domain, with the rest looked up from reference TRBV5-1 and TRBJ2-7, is KAGVTQTPRYLIKTRGQQVTLSCSPISGHRSVSWYQQTPGQGLQFLFEYFSETQRNKGNFPGRFSGRQFSNSRSEMNVSTLELGDSALYLCASSLGTSLAYEQYFGPGTRLTVT.

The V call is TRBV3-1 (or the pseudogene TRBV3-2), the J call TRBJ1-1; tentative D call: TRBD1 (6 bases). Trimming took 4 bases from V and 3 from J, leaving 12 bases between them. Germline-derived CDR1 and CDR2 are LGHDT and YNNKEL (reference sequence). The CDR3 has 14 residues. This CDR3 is CASSPAHRDTEAFF. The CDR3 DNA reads TGTGCCAGCAGCCCAGCCCACAGGGACACTGAAGCTTTCTTT.

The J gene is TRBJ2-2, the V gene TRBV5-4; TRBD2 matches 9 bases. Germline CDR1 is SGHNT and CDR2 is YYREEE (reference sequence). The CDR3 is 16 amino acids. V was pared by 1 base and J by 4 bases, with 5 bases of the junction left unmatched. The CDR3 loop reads CASSLSAGGPTGELFF. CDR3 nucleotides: TGTGCCAGCAGCTTGTCGGCGGGAGGGCCCACCGGGGAGCTGTTTTTT.

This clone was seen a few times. CDR3 DNA sequence: TGTGCCAGTAGTATAGTGAGTAGCGCTAATGAGCAGTTCTTC. Translated, it gives CASSIVSSANEQFF. The chain recombines TRBV19 with TRBJ2-1, with D perhaps matching TRBD2 (5 bases). V was pared by 1 base and J by 7 bases, with 11 bases between. Germline CDR1 LNHDA, CDR2 SQIVND (reference sequence). This CDR3 comprises 14 residues.

CDR3 in amino acids: CATTVGLAGYTGELFF. The CDR3 nucleotides read TGTGCCACCACGGTGGGACTAGCGGGGTACACCGGGGAGCTGTTTTTT. The rearrangement joins TRBV7-9 to TRBJ2-2; 13 positions match TRBD2. With 10 bases clipped from V and 3 bases from J, the junction kept 8 bases outside the gene matches. CDR1 and CDR2 (germline): SEHNR, FQNEAQ (reference sequence). This CDR3 region has 16 residues.

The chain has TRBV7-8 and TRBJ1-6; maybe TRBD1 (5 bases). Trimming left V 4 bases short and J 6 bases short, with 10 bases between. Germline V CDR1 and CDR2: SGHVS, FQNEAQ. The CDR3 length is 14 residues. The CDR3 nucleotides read TGTGCCAGCAGCTCGCAGGGAGGTAATTCACCCCTCCACTTT. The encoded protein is CASSSQGGNSPLHF.

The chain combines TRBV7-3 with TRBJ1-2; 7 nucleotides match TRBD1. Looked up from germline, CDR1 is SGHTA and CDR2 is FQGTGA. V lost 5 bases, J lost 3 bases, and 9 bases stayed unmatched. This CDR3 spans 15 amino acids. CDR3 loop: CASSRTGPGDYGYTF. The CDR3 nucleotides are TGTGCCAGCAGCCGGACAGGTCCGGGAGACTATGGCTACACCTTC.

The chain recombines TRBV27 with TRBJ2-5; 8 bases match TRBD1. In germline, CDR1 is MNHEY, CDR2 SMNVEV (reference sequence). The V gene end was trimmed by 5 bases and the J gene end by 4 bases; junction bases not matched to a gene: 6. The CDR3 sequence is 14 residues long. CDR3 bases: TGTGCCAGCAGTCGACAGGGGAAAGGAGAGACCCAGTACTTC. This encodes CASSRQGKGETQYF.